This passage covers 28 T cell receptor beta chains from one sample sequenced in a study of regulatory T cells in long-lasting Graves disease. The time point here: newly diagnosed GD, antithyroid drugs for less than 3 months. There was RNA extracted from PBMCs, and the TCR library was made from it. Libraries of TCR beta came from iRepertoire HTBI primers plus Arm-PCR of CDR3 regions. TCRdb independently ran MiXCR on the multiplex PCR reads; one entry per CDR3 protein. The table shows a few hundred thousand distinct CDR3 sequences, with 15% to 20% occurring only once. The sample was also reused in another study, on T cells in Graves' hyperthyroidism and ophthalmopathy.

The sample here was peripheral blood mononuclear cells (PBMCs), taken at new diagnosis, from a patient treated with antithyroid drugs. Every receptor here comes from a man aged 35 to 55 with Graves disease.

On this clonotype itself: One base away lies a much larger clone, so this may be a sequencing read error. V usage is TRBV6-2 or TRBV6-3 and J usage is TRBJ2-1; D is perhaps TRBD2 (5 bases). The CDR3 runs to 14 residues. CDR1 is MNHEY, CDR2 SVGEGT, per germline. V shed 6 bases and J shed 2 bases, with 11 bases lying between them. The CDR3 DNA sequence: TGTGCCAGCAGACCTCCGGGGACCTACAATGAGCAGTTCTTC. This codes for CASRPPGTYNEQFF.

This clonotype was found many times. The chain carries TRBV7-6 and TRBJ2-7; perhaps TRBD2 as D (6 bases). The CDR3 consists of 13 residues. Germline V CDR1 and CDR2: SGHVS, FNYEAQ. Trimming removed 5 bases from V and 9 bases from J, with 17 bases in between. Here the CDR3 DNA reads TGTGCCAGCAGCCCAGGAGGGTACGGAGTGCAGTACTTC. Protein sequence: CASSPGGYGVQYF.

The chain recombines TRBV6-1 with TRBJ2-2, with TRBD2 matching over 13 bases. Germline V gene lookup returns CDR1 MNHNS and CDR2 SASEGT. This CDR3 has 16 amino acids. Trimming at V came to 6 bases and at J to 6 bases, leaving 7 bases not matched to a gene. The CDR3 sequence: CASRFPGLAGSGELFF. CDR3 in DNA: TGTGCCAGCAGATTCCCGGGACTAGCGGGGTCCGGGGAGCTGTTTTTT.

The chain recombines TRBV24-1 with TRBJ2-1; 10 bases fit TRBD1. The ends lost 2 bases at V and 3 bases at J; junction bases unmatched: 3. This CDR3 has 16 residues. The germline V gene has CDR1 KGHDR and CDR2 SFDVKD. The CDR3 DNA reads TGTGCCACCAGTGATTCCGGGACAGGGGACTACAATGAGCAGTTCTTC. The encoded protein is CATSDSGTGDYNEQFF.

This clonotype was detected only a few times. It may be a read error: a sequence one base away is much more abundant. This chain connects TRBV5-1 to TRBJ2-1, with TRBD1 matching 10 bases. The CDR3 length is 13 residues. The germline V gene encodes CDR1 SGHRS and CDR2 YFSETQ. In nucleotides, the CDR3 is TGCGCCAGCAGCACGGACAGGGGGAATGGGCAGTTCTTC. Its protein product is CASSTDRGNGQFF.

This clonotype appeared many times. The rearrangement joins TRBV28 to TRBJ2-3, with 8 bases matching TRBD2. This CDR3 comprises 16 residues. The V and J ends lost 6 bases and 5 bases, in that order; junction bases with no gene match: 13. Germline-derived CDR1 and CDR2 are MDHEN and SYDVKM. CDR3 loop: CASSPPRRGARDTQYF. Written as DNA, the CDR3 is TGTGCCAGCAGCCCCCCACGGCGGGGGGCCCGAGATACGCAGTATTTT.

This clonotype was observed at least ten times. The V gene is TRBV27, the J gene TRBJ2-7; a weak D match, TRBD1 (5 bases). V lost 5 bases and J lost 0, with 8 bases in between. CDR1 MNHEY and CDR2 SMNVEV come from the germline V gene (reference sequence). The CDR3 runs 13 residues. The DNA of the CDR3 is TGTGCCAGCAGTAGACAGTACTCCTACGAGCAGTACTTC. It is translated as CASSRQYSYEQYF.

This clonotype was counted many times. The chain has TRBV20-1 and TRBJ2-7; 9 nucleotides agree with TRBD2. The length of the CDR3 is 15 residues. Looked up from germline, CDR1 is DFQATT and CDR2 is SNEGSKA (reference sequence). After removal of 3 bases from V and 5 bases from J, the junction contained 11 bases not matched to a gene. This CDR3 is CSARNPLAGHDEQYF. The CDR3 region has the DNA TGCAGTGCTAGGAACCCGCTAGCGGGGCACGACGAGCAGTACTTC.

At least ten counts were recorded for this clonotype. The chain combines TRBV18 with TRBJ1-1, with 10 bases aligning to TRBD1. The V gene's germline CDR1 is KGHSH and CDR2 LQKENI. CDR3 length equals 16 residues. V shed 3 bases, J shed 4 bases, and the junction held 8 bases outside the gene matches. CDR3 in amino acids: CASSPSRQGASTEAFF. Here the CDR3 DNA reads TGTGCCAGCTCACCTAGCCGACAGGGGGCGAGCACTGAAGCTTTCTTT.

This chain links TRBV2 with TRBJ1-2, with D maybe TRBD1 (6 bases). The V gene's germline CDR1 is SNHLY and CDR2 FYNNEI. CDR3 length: 15 residues. The ends were cut back, 5 bases at V and 3 bases at J, with 16 bases in the middle. The CDR3 DNA reads TGTGCCAGCAGTTTATCAGGGGTATTGGACTATGGCTACACCTTC. It codes for CASSLSGVLDYGYTF.

This clonotype appeared many times. The CDR3 region is CASRRRGGYDEKLFF. In DNA form, the CDR3 reads TGTGCCAGCAGACGGAGAGGGGGATACGACGAAAAACTGTTTTTT. This chain links TRBV2 with TRBJ1-4; TRBD1 is a possible D gene (6 bases). CDR1 is SNHLY and CDR2 is FYNNEI in the germline V gene. The CDR3 has 15 amino acids. The germline V and J ends were trimmed by 6 bases and 8 bases, with 19 bases remaining between them.

This chain connects TRBV28 to TRBJ2-1, with 8 nucleotides matching TRBD2. The V gene end was trimmed by 6 bases and the J gene end by 0 bases; junction bases not matched to a gene: 7. CDR3 length: 16 amino acids. Germline V CDR1 and CDR2: MDHEN, SYDVKM. The CDR3, as DNA: TGTGCCAGCAGCATCGCGGGGGGCAGCTCCTACAATGAGCAGTTCTTC. Its protein is CASSIAGGSSYNEQFF.

The J gene is TRBJ2-6, the V gene TRBV4-1; D is undetermined. Germline assignment: CDR1 MGHRA and CDR2 YSYEKL. V was cut by 3 bases and J by 4 bases, with 7 bases left in between. This CDR3 has 14 amino acids. This chain's CDR3 is CASSHRTGANVLTF. The DNA for the CDR3 is TGCGCCAGCAGCCACAGAACCGGGGCCAACGTCCTGACTTTC.

The count of this clonotype is one. The chain links TRBV2 to TRBJ2-5; D not resolved. The CDR3 is 13 residues long. Germline V gives CDR1 SNHLY, CDR2 FYNNEI. V gave up 5 bases and J gave up 0 bases, with 7 bases separating them. The CDR3 loop reads CASSKENQETQYF. CDR3 nucleotide sequence: TGTGCCAGCAGTAAGGAGAACCAAGAGACCCAGTACTTC.

This clonotype has a count of ten or more. This chain links TRBV9 with TRBJ2-7, with D perhaps TRBD1 or TRBD2 (5 bases each). CDR1 is SGDLS, CDR2 YYNGEE, per germline. The CDR3 is made up of 14 amino acids. Trimming left V 0 bases short and J 5 bases short, with 12 bases between. This CDR3 reads CASSVGDRRHEQYF. The DNA of the CDR3 is TGTGCCAGCAGCGTAGGGGACCGACGCCACGAGCAGTACTTC.

Ten or more counts support this clonotype. The chain is built from TRBV4-3 and TRBJ2-5, with TRBD2 matching 8 bases. J was trimmed by 5 bases and V by 0 bases; bases with no gene match: 8. The CDR3 consists of 16 residues. Germline CDR1 LGHNA, CDR2 YSLEER. CDR3 protein: CASSQDIGGASETQYF. The CDR3 bases are TGCGCCAGCAGCCAAGATATCGGGGGGGCGAGTGAGACCCAGTACTTC.

Comment on this clonotype: This may stem from a read error, because a much larger clone lies one nucleotide away. This sequence joins TRBV5-1 and TRBJ1-5, with 9 bases that match TRBD1. J lost 6 bases, V lost 4 bases, and 8 bases had no gene match. CDR1 is SGHRS, CDR2 YFSETQ, per germline. The CDR3 totals 15 residues. The CDR3 sequence: CASSEGQGISQPQHF. The CDR3 DNA is TGCGCCAGCAGCGAGGGACAGGGAATAAGTCAGCCCCAGCATTTT.

This clonotype was detected many times. The V and J genes are TRBV7-8 and TRBJ2-5; 8 positions match TRBD1. Trimming removed 1 base from V and 0 bases from J; junction bases left unmatched: 7. CDR3 length: 17 residues. Per the germline V gene, CDR1 is SGHVS and CDR2 is FQNEAQ. The CDR3 spells CASSLGRQGPNQETQYF. Here the CDR3 DNA reads TGTGCCAGCAGCTTAGGGAGACAGGGGCCAAACCAAGAGACCCAGTACTTC. The complete variable domain, with remaining parts taken from reference TRBV7-8 and TRBJ2-5, reads GAGVSQSPRYKVAKRGQDVALRCDPISGHVSLFWYQQALGQGPEFLTYFQNEAQLDKSGLPSDRFFAERPEGSVSTLKIQRTQQEDSAVYLCASSLGRQGPNQETQYFGPGTRLLVL.

This clonotype was found many times. The chain has TRBV9 and TRBJ2-1; D uncertain. Germline V gene sequence: CDR1 SGDLS, CDR2 YYNGEE. This CDR3 is built from 16 residues. The V end was cut by 4 bases, the J end by 0 bases, with 14 bases between. CDR3 sequence: CASSPRQVPSYNEQFF. CDR3 coding DNA: TGTGCCAGCAGCCCTCGCCAGGTGCCCTCCTACAATGAGCAGTTCTTC.

This clonotype was seen at least ten times. The chain employs TRBV2 and TRBJ2-7, with 9 bases fitting TRBD1. The CDR3 is 12 amino acids. The V gene's germline CDR1 is SNHLY and CDR2 FYNNEI. V was pared by 6 bases and J by 3 bases, with 0 bases of the junction left unmatched. The CDR3 reads CASRTGGYEQYF. The CDR3, as DNA: TGTGCCAGCAGGACAGGGGGCTACGAGCAGTACTTC. Variable domain in full (rest from reference TRBV2 and TRBJ2-7): EPEVTQTPSHQVTQMGQEVILRCVPISNHLYFYWYRQILGQKVEFLVSFYNNEISEKSEIFDDQFSVERPDGSNFTLKIRSTKLEDSAMYFCASRTGGYEQYFGPGTRLTVT.

This rearrangement joins TRBV12-3 or TRBV12-4 to TRBJ1-5; no clear D. The CDR3 covers 15 residues. V was trimmed by 3 bases and J by 5 bases, leaving 14 bases between them. Here the CDR3 reads CASSFNPDGYQPQHF. The CDR3 DNA reads TGTGCCAGCAGTTTTAACCCGGACGGTTATCAGCCCCAGCATTTT.

This clonotype has at least ten counts. This chain joins TRBV7-2 and TRBJ1-6; the D is unclear. Trimming shortened V by 0 bases and J by 8 bases, and 8 bases separated the two germline ends. The CDR3 has 14 residues. CDR1 and CDR2 from the germline V gene are SGHTA and FQGNSA. In DNA, the CDR3 is TGTGCCAGCAGCTTAGCAAGTAGGGATTCACCCCTCCACTTT. Its protein product is CASSLASRDSPLHF.

The chain couples TRBV11-3 to TRBJ2-1; 8 positions match TRBD2. The CDR3 length is 19 residues. Germline CDR1 is SGHNT and CDR2 is YENEEA. Trimming took 5 bases from V and 6 from J; bases not matched to a gene: 21. CDR3 protein: CASSLNPTYGGVTSNEQFF. The CDR3 coding sequence is TGTGCCAGCAGCCTAAACCCGACATACGGGGGGGTCACGTCCAATGAGCAGTTCTTC. Together with reference TRBV11-3 and TRBJ2-1, the CDR3 gives the full variable domain: EAGVVQSPRYKIIEKKQPVAFWCNPISGHNTLYWYLQNLGQGPELLIRYENEEAVDDSQLPKDRFSAERLKGVDSTLKIQPAELGDSAVYLCASSLNPTYGGVTSNEQFFGPGTRLTVL.

This clonotype was seen once. The V and J genes are TRBV30 and TRBJ1-1, with D tentatively TRBD1 (5 bases). The germline gives CDR1 GTSNPN, CDR2 SVGIG (reference sequence). V gave up 8 bases and J gave up 4 bases, with 17 bases separating them. The CDR3 has 13 amino acids. CDR3 nucleotide sequence: TGTGCCCGGACGGGGCAGGGAAGCACTGAAGCTTTCTTT. It codes for CARTGQGSTEAFF.

The chain carries TRBV2 and TRBJ1-6; perhaps TRBD1 as D (6 bases). The CDR3 is 15 residues long. CDR1 and CDR2 from the germline V gene are SNHLY and FYNNEI. Trimming removed 8 bases at V and 8 bases at J, with 19 bases between. CDR3 nucleotide sequence: TGTGCCAGCCTCGGGGGGGGCGCGGTGTATTCACCCCTCCACTTT. Translated, it gives CASLGGGAVYSPLHF.

As concerns this clonotype: At one end, the junction sequence differs from germline, possibly due to a read error. The chain employs TRBV11-2 and TRBJ1-3; D is undetermined. This CDR3 comprises 16 residues. Germline V CDR1 and CDR2: SGHAT, FQNNGV. The CDR3 DNA sequence: TGTGCCAGCAGCTTAAGGATTGAAAGCTCTGGAAACACCTTATATTTT. This gives the protein CASSLRIESSGNTLYF. Using reference TRBV11-2 and TRBJ1-3 for the parts outside the CDR3, the full variable domain is EAGVAQSPRYKIIEKRQSVAFWCNPISGHATLYWYQQILGQGPKLLIQFQNNGVVDDSQLPKDRFSAERLKGVDSTLKIQPAKLEDSAVYLCASSLRIESSGNTLYFGEGSWLTVV.

This clonotype was observed many times. The chain has TRBV18 and TRBJ2-5; the D gene is possibly TRBD1 (6 bases). Germline assignment: CDR1 KGHSH and CDR2 LQKENI. The CDR3 contains 13 residues. V dropped 4 bases and J dropped 5 bases, with 11 bases sitting between them. This CDR3 is CASSQSQGETQYF. CDR3 bases: TGTGCCAGCTCACAATCACAGGGCGAGACCCAGTACTTC.

This clonotype was detected many times. The V gene is TRBV6-1, the J gene TRBJ1-6; 10 bases map to TRBD1. Germline V gives CDR1 MNHNS, CDR2 SASEGT. This CDR3 is built from 14 residues. V was clipped by 5 bases and J by 11 bases; unmatched bases: 6. The CDR3 DNA follows: TGTGCCAGCAGTCGGACAGGGGGTACGCCACCCCTCCACTTT. It specifies CASSRTGGTPPLHF.